This TCR beta chain was profiled in a study of identifying expanded T cells in peripheral blood. In regard to this clone: The antigen is unknown.

This CDR3 has 17 residues. Germline V CDR1 and CDR2: MGHRA, YSYEKL. Losses at the gene ends were 0 bases for V and 1 base for J; bases not matched to a gene: 9. The protocol was immunoSEQ multiplex PCR, while the TCRdb copy is restricted to in-frame clones and leaves out a portion. This repertoire shows under 85,000 clones, roughly 89% found once; its top ten account for around 19%. Study-wide results and limits: Approximately two-week clone count variance significantly increased as total template count grew. About 1.2 clones differed between technical replicates, versus roughly 16 and 20 over time.

No infections or other immune events were documented during collection. The rearrangement uses TRBV4-1 and TRBJ2-7; 7 bases align to TRBD1. The receptor was derived from a person aged 18 to 75 in good health. What was sequenced was blood. CDR3 in amino acids: CASSQERVGTASYEQYF. For the CDR3, the DNA is TGCGCCAGCAGCCAAGAGAGGGTCGGGACAGCGTCCTACGAGCAGTACTTC.